This paragraph reports one T cell receptor beta chain. Its target is not known. These data come from a study of cytomegalovirus exposure and HLA in healthy donors. Study-wide background: Findings of an earlier analysis included more than 90 million unique TCR beta sequences from roughly 180 million T cells.

Study-wide findings and caveats: A later analysis revealed that TCR association rates differed between HLA loci, peaking at DRB1 and bottoming out at HLA-C.

PCR employed 60 Vbeta and 13 Jbeta primers. Data came from immunoSEQ multiplex PCR; TCRdb stores just in-frame clones and leaves some out. The sample has 70,000 or so clones; approximately 80% are singletons. The CDR3 loop spans 13 amino acids. Germline assignment: CDR1 GTSNPN and CDR2 SVGIG (reference sequence). V was clipped by 0 bases and J by 9 bases; unmatched bases: 4. The clonotype comes from a man between 18 and 29 years old in good health and CMV-seropositive. The genes are TRBV30 and TRBJ2-1; TRBD2 matches at 8 bases. Sample: PBMCs. DNA for the CDR3: TGTGCCTGGAGTGTACGGGAGGGGACTGAGCAGTTCTTC. As protein: CAWSVREGTEQFF.